The 28 T cell receptor beta chains given below trace back to one sample, sequenced in a study of shared clonotypes between healthy human individuals. Assay used: immunoSEQ multiplex PCR; TCRdb lists only in-frame clones, some missing. The profile covers a few million clones, with about 90% appearing a single time and about 0.41% taken by the ten largest. The sample was naive CD4+ T cells from PBMCs. Subset of the sample: CD45RA+ positively selected. The receptors come from a man in his late teens or twenties in good health. Some clones in this sample may be carry-over from other donors' samples.

Comment on this clone: Other DNA sequences in this specimen translate into the identical CDR3. The chain combines TRBV7-2 with TRBJ2-1; D assignment may be TRBD1 or TRBD2 (5 bases each). The CDR3 consists of 15 residues. The V gene lost 0 bases and the J gene lost 0 bases, with 6 bases spanning the gap. Per germline, CDR1 SGHTA and CDR2 FQGNSA. In DNA form, the CDR3 reads TGTGCCAGCAGCTTAGCGGGACCCTCCTACAATGAGCAGTTCTTC. Translating it yields CASSLAGPSYNEQFF.

CDR3 amino acids: CASSATGEGTDTQYF. CDR3 nucleotides: TGTGCCAGTAGTGCGACTGGGGAGGGCACAGATACGCAGTATTTT. The V call is TRBV19, the J call TRBJ2-3; D may be TRBD2 (6 bases). Germline V gene sequence: CDR1 LNHDA, CDR2 SQIVND (reference sequence). V was pared by 5 bases and J by 1 base, with 13 bases between. The CDR3 is 15 residues long.

The V and J genes are TRBV2 and TRBJ2-1; a possible D gene is TRBD2 (5 bases). Germline V CDR1 and CDR2: SNHLY, FYNNEI. This CDR3 has 14 amino acids. Trimming cost V 6 bases and J 0 bases, with 9 bases left between them. CDR3 protein: CASRGDISYNEQFF. The CDR3 nucleotides read TGTGCCAGCAGGGGAGATATCTCCTACAATGAGCAGTTCTTC.

V gene TRBV7-3 combines with J gene TRBJ2-3; the D gene is possibly TRBD2 (5 bases). The CDR3 is 14 residues long. V shed 0 bases and J shed 10 bases, with 14 bases lying between them. Looked up from germline, CDR1 is SGHTA and CDR2 is FQGTGA. The CDR3 is CASSLTGGLVAQYF. The CDR3 DNA reads as TGTGCCAGCAGCTTAACAGGCGGGCTAGTTGCGCAGTATTTT.

V usage is TRBV5-1 and J usage is TRBJ1-1, with 7 nucleotides matching TRBD1. V lost 1 base and J lost 5; bases outside the gene matches: 11. Germline loops: CDR1 SGHRS, CDR2 YFSETQ. CDR3 length: 16 residues. The CDR3 coding sequence is TGCGCCAGCAGCTTGAATTCGTACAGGGGAGGGACTGAAGCTTTCTTT. It is translated as CASSLNSYRGGTEAFF. Full variable domain (missing parts from reference TRBV5-1 and TRBJ1-1): KAGVTQTPRYLIKTRGQQVTLSCSPISGHRSVSWYQQTPGQGLQFLFEYFSETQRNKGNFPGRFSGRQFSNSRSEMNVSTLELGDSALYLCASSLNSYRGGTEAFFGQGTRLTVV.

This sequence joins TRBV5-4 and TRBJ2-7; the match to TRBD2 covers 13 bases. This CDR3 comprises 14 residues. With V trimmed by 4 bases and J by 9 bases, 7 bases remained unmatched. The germline gives CDR1 SGHNT, CDR2 YYREEE (reference sequence). The CDR3 nucleotides are TGTGCCAGCAGCCCGGGACTAGCGGGATTCGCGCAGTACTTC. Protein sequence: CASSPGLAGFAQYF.

This clone was seen a single time. CDR3 amino acids: CASSLGPVSYEQYF. Written as DNA, the CDR3 is TGTGCCAGCAGCTTAGGGCCGGTCTCCTACGAGCAGTACTTC. The chain combines TRBV7-8 with TRBJ2-7; no definite D call. The CDR3 has 14 residues. Germline V gene data show CDR1 as SGHVS and CDR2 as FQNEAQ. The V end was cut by 1 base, the J end by 0 bases, with 7 bases between.

The chain combines TRBV5-1 with TRBJ2-1; D is unclear. Deletions cut 4 bases from V and 9 bases from J, with 20 bases between. This CDR3 is built from 15 residues. CDR1 and CDR2 from the germline V gene are SGHRS and YFSETQ. The CDR3 reads CASSSAAPSSGEQFF. The CDR3 DNA reads as TGCGCCAGCAGCAGCGCGGCCCCCTCATCTGGTGAGCAGTTCTTC.

The chain has TRBV5-1 and TRBJ2-7; D unresolved. The V end lost 4 bases, the J end lost 2 bases, and 7 bases lay between the germline ends. CDR1 and CDR2 (germline): SGHRS, YFSETQ. CDR3 length: 12 amino acids. In DNA form, the CDR3 reads TGCGCCAGCAGCGCATCAACCTACGAGCAGTACTTC. Amino acids: CASSASTYEQYF.

The chain has TRBV28 and TRBJ2-7; 7 bases agree with TRBD1. Germline CDR1 reads MDHEN; CDR2 reads SYDVKM. V shed 8 bases, J shed 2 bases, and the junction held 9 bases outside the gene matches. The CDR3 runs 14 residues. CDR3 sequence: CASVIRDSPYEQYF. Here the CDR3 DNA reads TGTGCCAGCGTGATCCGGGACAGCCCCTACGAGCAGTACTTC.

The chain employs TRBV28 and TRBJ2-5, with D tentatively TRBD1 or TRBD2 (5 bases each). CDR1 is MDHEN, CDR2 SYDVKM, per germline. V was trimmed by 11 bases and J by 5 bases, leaving 12 bases between them. This CDR3 spans 11 amino acids. Written as DNA, the CDR3 is TGTGCCTTGCTTGAGGGGGAGACCCAGTACTTC. Amino acid sequence: CALLEGETQYF.

Comments on this clone: This specimen includes other DNA sequences encoding the same CDR3. The J gene is TRBJ2-3, the V gene TRBV9; D not resolved. V was trimmed by 0 bases and J by 3 bases, leaving 2 bases between them. From germline, CDR1 is SGDLS and CDR2 YYNGEE. The CDR3 covers 12 residues. CDR3 nucleotides: TGTGCCAGCAGCGTAGATACAGATACGCAGTATTTT. Amino acids: CASSVDTDTQYF.

The chain links TRBV6-6 to TRBJ2-5; TRBD1 is a possible D gene (5 bases). This CDR3 has 13 residues. With 2 bases removed from V and 4 bases from J, the gap between germline ends came to 8 bases. The germline V gene encodes CDR1 MNHNY and CDR2 SVGAGI (reference sequence). CDR3 sequence: CASSYPQGETQYF. The CDR3 coding sequence is TGTGCCAGCAGTTACCCCCAGGGAGAGACCCAGTACTTC.

V is TRBV27 and J is TRBJ2-1, with 8 bases lining up with TRBD2. Germline trimming cut 5 bases from V and 4 bases from J; bases unmatched to any gene: 7. The CDR3 contains 15 residues. From germline, CDR1 is MNHEY and CDR2 SMNVEV (reference sequence). Here the CDR3 reads CASSSEREFYNEQFF. DNA of the CDR3: TGTGCCAGCAGTAGTGAGCGGGAGTTTTACAATGAGCAGTTCTTC.

The V gene is TRBV19, the J gene TRBJ2-7, with a tentative D call TRBD1 (5 bases). The V end lost 5 bases, the J end lost 2 bases, and 16 bases lay between the germline ends. CDR1 is LNHDA, CDR2 SQIVND, per germline (reference sequence). The CDR3 length is 15 residues. CDR3 residues: CASSLDNLSPYEQYF. CDR3 sequence (DNA): TGTGCCAGTAGTTTGGACAACCTCAGCCCCTACGAGCAGTACTTC.

The chain combines TRBV13 with TRBJ2-7, with TRBD2 as a possible D gene (5 bases). The CDR3 is made up of 14 amino acids. The germline V and J ends were trimmed by 7 bases and 7 bases, with 20 bases remaining between them. Germline values: CDR1 PRHDT, CDR2 FYEKMQ (reference sequence). The CDR3 region is CASTTQIATGEQYF. In DNA, the CDR3 is TGTGCCAGCACCACCCAGATTGCGACGGGAGAGCAGTACTTC.

This clone has only a few counts. Different DNA sequences within this sample yield the same CDR3. The chain couples TRBV27 to TRBJ1-2; D not certain. The CDR3 has 13 residues. The germline V and J ends were trimmed by 3 bases and 4 bases, with 9 bases remaining between them. The germline V gene has CDR1 MNHEY and CDR2 SMNVEV (reference sequence). The DNA of the CDR3 is TGTGCCAGCAGTTTTCGGGGTATCTATGGCTACACCTTC. Translation gives CASSFRGIYGYTF.

V and J are TRBV10-3 and TRBJ1-2; 7 bases agree with TRBD1. The J segment lost 4 bases and the V segment lost 0 bases, leaving 11 bases of the junction unmatched. The CDR3 runs 17 residues. CDR1 ENHRY and CDR2 SYGVKD come from the germline V gene. CDR3 sequence: CAISESEVAGGIYGYTF. The CDR3, as DNA: TGTGCCATCAGTGAGTCGGAGGTGGCAGGGGGAATCTATGGCTACACCTTC.

This clone was counted a single time. Other DNA sequences in the same sample also yield this CDR3. The chain uses TRBV11-2 and TRBJ1-5; D might be TRBD1 (6 bases). V was clipped by 1 base and J by 0 bases, with 7 bases between them. The CDR3 sequence is 15 residues long. Germline CDR1 is SGHAT and CDR2 is FQNNGV. CDR3 residues: CASSLAGDSNQPQHF. The CDR3 DNA is TGTGCCAGCAGCTTAGCAGGGGATAGCAATCAGCCCCAGCATTTT.

V is TRBV2 and J is TRBJ1-6; TRBD1 is a possible D gene (5 bases). V lost 3 bases and J 3 bases, leaving 9 bases between the germline ends. Per the germline V gene, CDR1 is SNHLY and CDR2 is FYNNEI. The CDR3 is 15 residues long. In nucleotides, the CDR3 is TGTGCCAGCAGTGAGAGGGGTTACTATAATTCACCCCTCCACTTT. This gives the protein CASSERGYYNSPLHF.

The rearrangement uses TRBV18 and TRBJ2-1; 7 positions match TRBD2. The CDR3 has 13 residues. CDR1 KGHSH and CDR2 LQKENI come from the germline V gene. Trimming took 0 bases from V and 10 from J; bases not matched to a gene: 3. CDR3 bases: TGTGCCAGCTCACCACCGGGGGGGAGAGAGCAGTTCTTC. Residues: CASSPPGGREQFF. The full variable domain, with the rest looked up from reference TRBV18 and TRBJ2-1, is NAGVMQNPRHLVRRRGQEARLRCSPMKGHSHVYWYRQLPEEGLKFMVYLQKENIIDESGMPKERFSAEFPKEGPSILRIQQVVRGDSAAYFCASSPPGGREQFFGPGTRLTVL.

V gene TRBV10-3 combines with J gene TRBJ2-7; D not resolved. The germline V gene has CDR1 ENHRY and CDR2 SYGVKD. Trimming left V 0 bases short and J 2 bases short, with 5 bases between. The length of the CDR3 is 13 residues. CDR3 sequence reads: CAISESSPYEQYF. The CDR3 region has the DNA TGTGCCATCAGTGAGTCGAGTCCCTACGAGCAGTACTTC.

The chain carries TRBV5-1 and TRBJ2-2, with TRBD2 matching 10 bases. Germline CDR1 reads SGHRS; CDR2 reads YFSETQ. This CDR3 has 16 residues. V lost 1 base, J lost 4 bases, and 4 bases stayed unmatched. The chain's CDR3 is CASSLITSGATGELFF. In DNA form, the CDR3 reads TGCGCCAGCAGCTTGATTACTAGCGGGGCCACCGGGGAGCTGTTTTTT.

V gene TRBV6-6 combines with J gene TRBJ1-2; D is ambiguous. The CDR3 consists of 15 residues. V lost 2 bases and J lost 4, with 14 bases in between. Germline values: CDR1 MNHNY, CDR2 SVGAGI (reference sequence). Here the CDR3 DNA reads TGTGCCAGCAGTTACCTGACTCGGGGTTTCTATGGCTACACCTTC. This encodes CASSYLTRGFYGYTF.

This clone was recorded once. J is TRBJ2-5 and V is TRBV10-2; 11 nucleotides align to TRBD2. There are 15 residues in the CDR3. The V and J ends lost 6 bases and 6 bases, in that order; junction bases with no gene match: 9. Germline CDR1 reads WSHSY; CDR2 reads SAAADI. The CDR3 loop reads CASRDIAGGTQTQYF. The CDR3 nucleotides read TGCGCCAGCAGGGATATAGCGGGAGGGACGCAGACCCAGTACTTC.

The chain employs TRBV7-9 and TRBJ2-1; D remains ambiguous. With 2 bases removed from V and 7 bases from J, the gap between germline ends came to 12 bases. The CDR3 sequence is 14 residues long. Per the germline V gene, CDR1 is SEHNR and CDR2 is FQNEAQ (reference sequence). The CDR3 DNA reads as TGTGCCAGCAGCTTAACGGGTAGTTTGAATGAGCAGTTCTTC. This gives the protein CASSLTGSLNEQFF.

This chain joins TRBV7-2 and TRBJ2-2, with D unclear. V was pared by 3 bases and J by 3 bases, with 14 bases between. Germline CDR1 is SGHTA and CDR2 is FQGNSA. The CDR3 has 16 residues. CDR3 sequence (DNA): TGTGCCAGCAGCTTGGGTCCATTAGGTTACACCGGGGAGCTGTTTTTT. This translates into CASSLGPLGYTGELFF.

The genes are TRBV6-5 and TRBJ2-7, with unresolved D. In germline, CDR1 is MNHEY, CDR2 SVGAGI. Trimming left V 6 bases short and J 4 bases short, with 7 bases between. The CDR3 is 11 amino acids. The CDR3 bases are TGTGCCAGCAGATCAACATACGAGCAGTACTTC. As protein: CASRSTYEQYF.